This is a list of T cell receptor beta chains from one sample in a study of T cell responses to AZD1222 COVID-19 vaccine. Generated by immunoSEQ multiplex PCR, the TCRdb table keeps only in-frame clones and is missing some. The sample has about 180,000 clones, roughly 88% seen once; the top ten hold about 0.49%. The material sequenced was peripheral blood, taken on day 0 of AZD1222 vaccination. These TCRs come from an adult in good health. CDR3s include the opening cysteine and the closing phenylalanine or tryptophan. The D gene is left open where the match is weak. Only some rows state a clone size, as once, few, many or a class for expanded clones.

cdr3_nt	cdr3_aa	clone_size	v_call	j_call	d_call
TGCGCCAGCAGTGGGGGAAGCTCCTATAATTCACCCCTCCACTTT	CASSGGSSYNSPLHF	-	TRBV10-2	TRBJ1-6	-
TGTGCCAGCAGTTTAGGTCCAGGGAACAGCAATCAGCCCCAGCATTTT	CASSLGPGNSNQPQHF	-	TRBV28	TRBJ1-5	-
TGTGCCAGCAGCTTAGTCAACCAGGACTATGGCTACACCTTC	CASSLVNQDYGYTF	-	TRBV7-9	TRBJ1-2	-
TGCGCCAGCAGGCCCCTATCGGGGAGCAATCAGCCCCAGCATTTT	CASRPLSGSNQPQHF	-	TRBV4-1	TRBJ1-5	-
TGTGCCAGCAGTGACACCATAACAGGGGCGTCGTACGAGCAGTACTTC	CASSDTITGASYEQYF	-	TRBV2	TRBJ2-7	TRBD1
TGTGCCAGCAGCCCCTTAGCGGGAGCCTACGAGCAGTACTTC	CASSPLAGAYEQYF	-	TRBV5-4	TRBJ2-7	TRBD2
TGCGCCAGCAGTGGAGGCAGCTCCTATAATTCACCCCTCCACTTT	CASSGGSSYNSPLHF	-	TRBV5-1	TRBJ1-6	-
TGTGCCAGCAGTCCCGGGGGGACACCTATCTCTGGAAACACCATATATTTT	CASSPGGTPISGNTIYF	-	TRBV6-6	TRBJ1-3	-
TGTGCCAGCAGCTCCGGACAGGGTAACACTGAAGCTTTCTTT	CASSSGQGNTEAFF	-	TRBV7-9	TRBJ1-1	TRBD1
TGTGCCAGCATCCCCCCCGGAAGGCCCTATGGCTACACCTTC	CASIPPGRPYGYTF	-	TRBV5-6	TRBJ1-2	-
TGCGCCAGCAGCCCCGACAGGGGCACAGATACGCAGTATTTT	CASSPDRGTDTQYF	-	TRBV4-1	TRBJ2-3	TRBD1
TGTGCCTGGAGTAAGGGACTGTCGAACACCGGGGAGCTGTTTTTT	CAWSKGLSNTGELFF	-	TRBV30	TRBJ2-2	-
TGTGCCAGCAGCTTAGGTGGGATCCCTAGCACAGATACGCAGTATTTT	CASSLGGIPSTDTQYF	-	TRBV7-2	TRBJ2-3	-
TGTGCCAGCATAGGACAGGGGGCCCAAGAGACCCAGTACTTC	CASIGQGAQETQYF	few	TRBV2	TRBJ2-5	TRBD1
TGTGCCAGCAGGGAGTTCTCTGGAAACACCATATATTTT	CASREFSGNTIYF	-	TRBV28	TRBJ1-3	-
TGTGCCAGCAGCTTGTGGGTACACGAGACTAACTATGGCTACACCTTC	CASSLWVHETNYGYTF	-	TRBV5-6	TRBJ1-2	-
TGTGCCAGCAGTTATGGACAGGGAGTCAACTATGGCTACACCTTC	CASSYGQGVNYGYTF	-	TRBV6-6	TRBJ1-2	TRBD1
TGCAGCGCGACATGGCGGGGCGGAGAGGCCAACGTCCTGACTTTC	CSATWRGGEANVLTF	-	TRBV29-1	TRBJ2-6	-
TGTGCCAGCAGTCTAGGGGGACAGTTGAACACTGAAGCTTTCTTT	CASSLGGQLNTEAFF	few	TRBV28	TRBJ1-1	TRBD1
TGTGCCAGCAGCCGAGACAGGGAGAATTCACCCCTCCACTTT	CASSRDRENSPLHF	-	TRBV6-5	TRBJ1-6	TRBD1
TGTGCCAGCACCTCACTAACCCCGAGGGAGCAGTACTTC	CASTSLTPREQYF	-	TRBV6-5	TRBJ2-7	-
TGCAGCGTTAGACGGACGGGCAGCTACGAGCAGTACTTC	CSVRRTGSYEQYF	once	TRBV29-1	TRBJ2-7	-
TGCGCCAGCAGCCCTTTGGGAAGCAATGAGCAGTTCTTC	CASSPLGSNEQFF	-	TRBV4-1	TRBJ2-1	-
TGTGCCAGCAGTTACGTTTTCGGGACTAGCGGGAGTACTTCCTCCTACGAGCAGTACTTC	CASSYVFGTSGSTSSYEQYF	-	TRBV6-2/TRBV6-3	TRBJ2-7	TRBD2
TGTGCCAGCAGCCCGGACAGCGTTGGAAACACCATATATTTT	CASSPDSVGNTIYF	-	TRBV7-8	TRBJ1-3	-
TGTGCCAGCAGCCCTTCGGGGGTTCGAGGCTACACCTTC	CASSPSGVRGYTF	-	TRBV11-1	TRBJ1-2	-
TGTGCCAGCAGCCCCTCCAGGGGAGAGCAGCCCCAGCATTTT	CASSPSRGEQPQHF	-	TRBV7-2	TRBJ1-5	-
TGTGCCAGCAGCCCCGCATTCAACGGGGAGCTGTTTTTT	CASSPAFNGELFF	-	TRBV9	TRBJ2-2	-
TGTGCCAGCAGCCAGGGGGTTGCCACTGAAGCTTTCTTT	CASSQGVATEAFF	-	TRBV3-1/TRBV3-2	TRBJ1-1	-
TGTGCCAGCAGTCCCACGATAGGCACAGATACGCAGTATTTT	CASSPTIGTDTQYF	-	TRBV28	TRBJ2-3	-
TGTGCCACCGGGGGGAAACAATATGGCTACACCTTC	CATGGKQYGYTF	-	TRBV2	TRBJ1-2	-
TGTGCCAGCACCCTCGGCACTAGCGCTGGGGCCAACGTCCTGACTTTC	CASTLGTSAGANVLTF	-	TRBV5-4	TRBJ2-6	TRBD2
TGCGCCAGCAGCTTGGATGGCCAAGGACAGGCCGGAGGCTACACCTTC	CASSLDGQGQAGGYTF	-	TRBV5-1	TRBJ1-2	TRBD1
TGCGCCAGCAGCCAAGGTTTACAGGCTTCGGGAAACACCATATATTTT	CASSQGLQASGNTIYF	-	TRBV4-3	TRBJ1-3	-
TGTGCCAGCAGTTCTCCCAGACATTCCGTGAACACTGAAGCTTTCTTT	CASSSPRHSVNTEAFF	-	TRBV28	TRBJ1-1	-
TGTGCCAGCAGACCGAACGACGGGGACGAGCAGTACTTC	CASRPNDGDEQYF	-	TRBV12-3/TRBV12-4	TRBJ2-7	-
TGTGCCAGCAGCGTAGGGGACCCCTACGAGCAGTACTTC	CASSVGDPYEQYF	-	TRBV9	TRBJ2-7	-
TGCGCCAGCAGTGAGTTCCAGCGGGAGTACAATGAGCAGTTCTTC	CASSEFQREYNEQFF	-	TRBV10-2	TRBJ2-1	TRBD2
TGTGCCAGCAGCTCCTCTAGGACGGGGCCCGTTGAAAAACTGTTTTTT	CASSSSRTGPVEKLFF	-	TRBV6-6	TRBJ1-4	-
TGTGCCAGCAGTGAGCCAGGGAGTCAGCCCCAGCATTTT	CASSEPGSQPQHF	once	TRBV25-1	TRBJ1-5	-
TGTGCCAGCAGCCCAATACAGGGAGGTTCTCGATCACCCCTCCACTTT	CASSPIQGGSRSPLHF	-	TRBV5-4	TRBJ1-6	-
TGTGCCAGCAGCCGTGGCCAGCCTGACAATGAGCAGTTCTTC	CASSRGQPDNEQFF	-	TRBV7-8	TRBJ2-1	-
TGTGCCAGCAGTTACACAGGGAACTATGGCTACACCTTC	CASSYTGNYGYTF	once	TRBV6-5	TRBJ1-2	-
TGTGCCAGCAGTTTTTCGGCAGGGATGAATGAAAAACTGTTTTTT	CASSFSAGMNEKLFF	once	TRBV28	TRBJ1-4	-
TGTGCCAGCAGTTACGGTACGGGGGGCTACACCTTC	CASSYGTGGYTF	-	TRBV6-5	TRBJ1-2	-
TGTGCCAGCAGTTCAGCGGGGATCACAGATACGCAGTATTTT	CASSSAGITDTQYF	once	TRBV28	TRBJ2-3	TRBD2
TGTGCCAGCAGCGTAGGAGGGGGCTTCCAAGAGACCCAGTACTTC	CASSVGGGFQETQYF	-	TRBV9	TRBJ2-5	TRBD1
TGTGCCAGCAGCCAATCGGCAGGGCTAGCCAAAAACATTCAGTACTTC	CASSQSAGLAKNIQYF	-	TRBV3-1/TRBV3-2	TRBJ2-4	-
TGTGCCAGCAGCCCAAGAGCAGATACGCAGTATTTT	CASSPRADTQYF	-	TRBV9	TRBJ2-3	-
TGTGCCAGCTCACCCTCCGGCGTGGCAGGCTCCTACGAGCAGTACTTC	CASSPSGVAGSYEQYF	-	TRBV18	TRBJ2-7	-
TGCGCCAGCAGTAAGGGACAAAACTACGAGCAGTACTTC	CASSKGQNYEQYF	once	TRBV10-1	TRBJ2-7	-
TGTGCCATCAGTGAGACTAGCGGGGGGCCCGGGGAGCTGTTTTTT	CAISETSGGPGELFF	few	TRBV10-3	TRBJ2-2	TRBD2
TGTGCCAGCAGCTTCGGGCAGGGGGCGAGGTACGAAAAACTGTTTTTT	CASSFGQGARYEKLFF	-	TRBV11-2	TRBJ1-4	TRBD1
TGTGCCAGCAGTTTATGGGACAGTAGCTCCTACGAGCAGTACTTC	CASSLWDSSSYEQYF	-	TRBV28	TRBJ2-7	-
TGTGCCAGCAGCGTGGGGATGAACACTGAAGCTTTCTTT	CASSVGMNTEAFF	-	TRBV11-3	TRBJ1-1	-
TGTGCCAGCAGCGGGTACGGGGTGAACTATGGCTACACCTTC	CASSGYGVNYGYTF	-	TRBV9	TRBJ1-2	-
TGTGCCAGCAGCTCGACAGGGAACACCGGGGAGCTGTTTTTT	CASSSTGNTGELFF	-	TRBV5-4	TRBJ2-2	-